Here is one TCR beta chain with its context. Its antigen is as yet unknown. This specimen belongs to a study of shared clonotypes between healthy human individuals. The wider study: Aged between 18 and 49, the donors were a couple of women and three men. The study, taken as a whole, reports: Large sequencing depth failed to make sorted-subset sequencing complete, rarefaction showed. Genetic and exposure-history diversity was limited by the few donors.

The CDR3 is 16 residues long. The ends lost 6 bases at V and 2 bases at J; junction bases unmatched: 13. The V gene's germline CDR1 is ENHRY and CDR2 SYGVKD. Approximately 210 ng DNA, around 30,000 T cell genomes, went into each sorted-subset replicate PCR. This table comes from immunoSEQ multiplex PCR, and its TCRdb copy is limited to in-frame clones, with some not included. Of millions of clones in the sample, roughly 95% were seen once. The sequence was collected from a man aged 18 to 30 in good health. The chain employs TRBV10-3 and TRBJ2-7; 7 bases match TRBD1. The sample comprised naive CD4+ T cells sorted from blood. The subset was: CD45RA+ positively selected. The CDR3 region is CAIRTTGATAPYEQYF. CDR3 DNA sequence: TGTGCCATCAGGACAACAGGGGCCACAGCACCCTACGAGCAGTACTTC.